A selection of T cell receptor beta chains follows, all from one sample in a study of cytomegalovirus exposure and HLA in healthy donors. Produced via immunoSEQ multiplex PCR; TCRdb's table is partial and in-frame only. In the table there are some 150,000 clones, roughly 80% of which are singletons. The source material was PBMCs. These receptors all stem from a woman in her 40s in good health and CMV-seronegative. CDR3s include the opening cysteine and the closing phenylalanine or tryptophan. D genes are given only for firm matches. Size tells how often a clone was seen (once, few, many) or the class of an expanded clone, and some rows leave it out.

D gene: .; J gene: TRBJ1-3; clone size: few; V gene: TRBV28; CDR3 protein: CASSLAETEEYF; CDR3 DNA: TGTGCCAGCAGTTTGGCTGAGACAGAGGAATATTTT
D gene: TRBD1; J gene: TRBJ1-2; clone size: few; V gene: TRBV11-2; CDR3 protein: CASSFDRGYGYTF; CDR3 DNA: TGTGCCAGCAGCTTTGACAGGGGCTATGGCTACACCTTC
D gene: TRBD1; J gene: TRBJ1-2; clone size: .; V gene: TRBV5-1; CDR3 protein: CASSLAPGQGALYGYTF; CDR3 DNA: TGCGCCAGCAGCTTGGCCCCGGGACAGGGGGCCCTCTATGGCTACACCTTC
D gene: .; J gene: TRBJ2-6; clone size: .; V gene: TRBV4-1; CDR3 protein: CASSHLGRSGANVLTF; CDR3 DNA: TGCGCCAGCAGCCACCTGGGGAGGTCTGGGGCCAACGTCCTGACTTTC
D gene: .; J gene: TRBJ2-7; clone size: .; V gene: TRBV11-3; CDR3 protein: CASSLGGAGVEQYF; CDR3 DNA: TGTGCCAGCAGCTTAGGGGGGGCGGGGGTCGAGCAGTACTTC
D gene: TRBD2; J gene: TRBJ2-7; clone size: .; V gene: TRBV5-4; CDR3 protein: CASSPSLAGALEQYF; CDR3 DNA: TGTGCCAGCAGCCCAAGTCTAGCGGGAGCCTTGGAGCAGTACTTC
D gene: .; J gene: TRBJ2-1; clone size: .; V gene: TRBV10-3; CDR3 protein: CAISESSDEQFF; CDR3 DNA: TGTGCCATCAGTGAGTCGAGCGATGAGCAGTTCTTC
D gene: .; J gene: TRBJ2-7; clone size: .; V gene: TRBV6-1; CDR3 protein: CASSEQGPSYEQYF; CDR3 DNA: TGTGCCAGCAGTGAACAGGGTCCCTCCTACGAGCAGTACTTC
D gene: .; J gene: TRBJ1-2; clone size: .; V gene: TRBV6-5; CDR3 protein: CASGRELNYGYTF; CDR3 DNA: TGTGCCAGCGGCCGGGAATTAAACTATGGCTACACCTTC
D gene: .; J gene: TRBJ2-4; clone size: .; V gene: TRBV5-1; CDR3 protein: CASSLVPGNIQYF; CDR3 DNA: TGCGCCAGCAGCTTAGTCCCGGGGAACATTCAGTACTTC
D gene: .; J gene: TRBJ2-7; clone size: .; V gene: TRBV6-5; CDR3 protein: CASSYGQTAYEQYF; CDR3 DNA: TGTGCCAGCAGTTACGGGCAGACCGCCTACGAGCAGTACTTC
D gene: TRBD1; J gene: TRBJ1-2; clone size: .; V gene: TRBV7-2; CDR3 protein: CASSSGQGVNGYTF; CDR3 DNA: TGTGCCAGCAGCTCTGGACAGGGTGTTAATGGCTACACCTTC
D gene: TRBD2; J gene: TRBJ2-3; clone size: .; V gene: TRBV5-1; CDR3 protein: CASSGTSGGAIGTDTQYF; CDR3 DNA: TGCGCCAGCAGCGGGACTAGCGGGGGGGCGATAGGCACAGATACGCAGTATTTT
D gene: TRBD1; J gene: TRBJ2-1; clone size: few; V gene: TRBV10-1; CDR3 protein: CASSLAPGQGHNEQFF; CDR3 DNA: TGCGCCAGCAGCCTAGCCCCGGGACAGGGACACAATGAGCAGTTCTTC
D gene: .; J gene: TRBJ1-1; clone size: .; V gene: TRBV4-1; CDR3 protein: CASTQNPSGRIVTEAFF; CDR3 DNA: TGCGCCAGCACCCAGAACCCCAGCGGTAGGATCGTGACTGAAGCTTTCTTT
D gene: TRBD2; J gene: TRBJ2-7; clone size: .; V gene: TRBV6-1; CDR3 protein: CASSALATYEQYF; CDR3 DNA: TGTGCCAGCAGTGCACTAGCGACATACGAGCAGTACTTC
D gene: TRBD1; J gene: TRBJ2-4; clone size: few; V gene: TRBV29-1; CDR3 protein: CSVEGGGRGLVNIQYF; CDR3 DNA: TGCAGCGTTGAAGGAGGGGGCAGGGGGCTGGTAAACATTCAGTACTTC
D gene: TRBD1; J gene: TRBJ1-1; clone size: once; V gene: TRBV6-4; CDR3 protein: CASSSSDRGTEAFF; CDR3 DNA: TGTGCCAGCAGTTCATCGGACAGGGGTACTGAAGCTTTCTTT
D gene: .; J gene: TRBJ2-1; clone size: .; V gene: TRBV7-9; CDR3 protein: CASSLQGGNEQFF; CDR3 DNA: TGTGCCAGCAGCTTACAGGGGGGCAATGAGCAGTTCTTC
D gene: .; J gene: TRBJ1-2; clone size: .; V gene: TRBV6-1; CDR3 protein: CAIPRTVLTGYTF; CDR3 DNA: TGTGCCATCCCGAGGACAGTTTTAACTGGCTACACCTTC
D gene: .; J gene: TRBJ1-5; clone size: .; V gene: TRBV7-2; CDR3 protein: CASSLMTENQPQHF; CDR3 DNA: TGTGCCAGCAGCTTAATGACAGAGAATCAGCCCCAGCATTTT
D gene: TRBD1; J gene: TRBJ1-1; clone size: .; V gene: TRBV2; CDR3 protein: CASRTTGATEAFF; CDR3 DNA: TGTGCCAGCAGGACGACAGGGGCGACTGAAGCTTTCTTT
D gene: .; J gene: TRBJ2-7; clone size: .; V gene: TRBV6-1; CDR3 protein: CASQLAYEQYF; CDR3 DNA: TGTGCCAGCCAGCTAGCGTACGAGCAGTACTTC
D gene: .; J gene: TRBJ2-3; clone size: .; V gene: TRBV5-1; CDR3 protein: CASSLMVVGGDTQYF; CDR3 DNA: TGCGCCAGCAGCTTGATGGTGGTAGGGGGAGATACGCAGTATTTT
D gene: TRBD1; J gene: TRBJ2-7; clone size: few; V gene: TRBV29-1; CDR3 protein: CSVRTGSNEQYF; CDR3 DNA: TGCAGCGTTCGGACAGGGAGTAACGAGCAGTACTTC
D gene: .; J gene: TRBJ1-1; clone size: .; V gene: TRBV7-9; CDR3 protein: CASSLLTPRDTEAFF; CDR3 DNA: TGTGCCAGCAGCTTGTTGACCCCCCGGGACACTGAAGCTTTCTTT
D gene: .; J gene: TRBJ2-3; clone size: .; V gene: TRBV5-1; CDR3 protein: CASSSGHHGTDTQYF; CDR3 DNA: TGCGCCAGCAGCTCGGGACACCATGGCACAGATACGCAGTATTTT
D gene: .; J gene: TRBJ2-1; clone size: .; V gene: TRBV29-1; CDR3 protein: CSVVAGGKVNEQFF; CDR3 DNA: TGCAGCGTTGTGGCCGGGGGTAAGGTCAATGAGCAGTTCTTC
D gene: TRBD1; J gene: TRBJ1-2; clone size: .; V gene: TRBV10-3; CDR3 protein: CAISESGQANYGYTF; CDR3 DNA: TGTGCCATCAGTGAGTCGGGACAGGCTAACTATGGCTACACCTTC
D gene: .; J gene: TRBJ2-1; clone size: .; V gene: TRBV6-6; CDR3 protein: CASSSPQGRHNEQFF; CDR3 DNA: TGTGCCAGCAGTTCACCGCAGGGCCGGCACAATGAGCAGTTCTTC
D gene: TRBD1; J gene: TRBJ1-5; clone size: .; V gene: TRBV28; CDR3 protein: CASSPWDRVFQPQHF; CDR3 DNA: TGTGCCAGCAGTCCCTGGGACAGGGTGTTTCAGCCCCAGCATTTT
D gene: TRBD1; J gene: TRBJ2-1; clone size: once; V gene: TRBV27; CDR3 protein: CASSYRGAYNEQFF; CDR3 DNA: TGTGCCAGCAGTTACAGGGGCGCTTACAATGAGCAGTTCTTC
D gene: TRBD1; J gene: TRBJ1-5; clone size: .; V gene: TRBV5-6; CDR3 protein: CASSFGDGTGINQPQHF; CDR3 DNA: TGTGCCAGCAGCTTCGGAGATGGGACAGGGATTAATCAGCCCCAGCATTTT
D gene: TRBD1; J gene: TRBJ1-1; clone size: .; V gene: TRBV5-1; CDR3 protein: CASSPGQVPEAFF; CDR3 DNA: TGCGCCAGCAGCCCCGGACAGGTCCCTGAAGCTTTCTTT
D gene: TRBD1; J gene: TRBJ1-2; clone size: .; V gene: TRBV28; CDR3 protein: CASSLPGQIYGYTF; CDR3 DNA: TGTGCCAGCAGTTTACCGGGACAGATCTATGGCTACACCTTC
D gene: .; J gene: TRBJ2-1; clone size: few; V gene: TRBV6-5; CDR3 protein: CASSYTPNLDWDEQFF; CDR3 DNA: TGTGCCAGCAGTTATACGCCGAACCTCGACTGGGATGAGCAGTTCTTC
D gene: .; J gene: TRBJ1-1; clone size: .; V gene: TRBV19; CDR3 protein: CASSIGQMNTEAFF; CDR3 DNA: TGTGCCAGTAGTATAGGGCAGATGAACACTGAAGCTTTCTTT
D gene: .; J gene: TRBJ2-1; clone size: .; V gene: TRBV9; CDR3 protein: CASSVADSHNEQFF; CDR3 DNA: TGTGCCAGCAGCGTAGCTGATAGTCACAATGAGCAGTTCTTC
D gene: TRBD1; J gene: TRBJ2-5; clone size: .; V gene: TRBV7-9; CDR3 protein: CASSLQGDRETQYF; CDR3 DNA: TGTGCCAGCAGCTTACAGGGGGATAGGGAGACCCAGTACTTC
D gene: .; J gene: TRBJ1-6; clone size: few; V gene: TRBV5-1; CDR3 protein: CASSLHTDRRNSPLHF; CDR3 DNA: TGCGCCAGCAGCTTACATACTGACAGGAGAAATTCACCCCTCCACTTT
D gene: .; J gene: TRBJ1-1; clone size: .; V gene: TRBV5-1; CDR3 protein: CASSLSGTNTEAFF; CDR3 DNA: TGCGCCAGCAGCTTGTCGGGGACAAACACTGAAGCTTTCTTT
D gene: TRBD1; J gene: TRBJ2-1; clone size: .; V gene: TRBV6-1; CDR3 protein: CATIPHRTGYDEQFF; CDR3 DNA: TGTGCCACCATCCCCCACCGGACAGGGTACGATGAGCAGTTCTTC
D gene: .; J gene: TRBJ1-1; clone size: once; V gene: TRBV18; CDR3 protein: CASSPPNQGENTEAFF; CDR3 DNA: TGTGCCAGCTCACCACCAAATCAGGGCGAGAACACTGAAGCTTTCTTT
D gene: TRBD2; J gene: TRBJ2-7; clone size: few; V gene: TRBV27; CDR3 protein: CASSERESHEQYF; CDR3 DNA: TGTGCCAGCAGTGAGCGGGAGTCCCACGAGCAGTACTTC
D gene: TRBD2; J gene: TRBJ2-1; clone size: .; V gene: TRBV9; CDR3 protein: CASSERTSGGARNYNEQFF; CDR3 DNA: TGTGCCAGCAGCGAGAGGACTAGCGGGGGGGCAAGAAACTACAATGAGCAGTTCTTC
D gene: TRBD1; J gene: TRBJ2-7; clone size: .; V gene: TRBV2; CDR3 protein: CARRQGENYEQYF; CDR3 DNA: TGTGCCCGAAGACAGGGGGAGAACTACGAGCAGTACTTC
D gene: TRBD1; J gene: TRBJ1-4; clone size: .; V gene: TRBV5-1; CDR3 protein: CASSLGGQGNEKLFF; CDR3 DNA: TGCGCCAGCAGCTTGGGTGGACAGGGTAATGAAAAACTGTTTTTT
D gene: .; J gene: TRBJ1-5; clone size: .; V gene: TRBV6-6; CDR3 protein: CASSYSGLGREPQHF; CDR3 DNA: TGTGCCAGCAGTTACTCGGGTCTAGGGAGGGAGCCCCAGCATTTT
D gene: TRBD1; J gene: TRBJ1-2; clone size: .; V gene: TRBV5-6; CDR3 protein: CASSLARVGTAYGYTF; CDR3 DNA: TGTGCCAGCAGCTTGGCCAGAGTAGGGACAGCTTATGGCTACACCTTC
D gene: .; J gene: TRBJ1-1; clone size: .; V gene: TRBV6-1; CDR3 protein: CASSEVTATKAFF; CDR3 DNA: TGTGCCAGCAGTGAAGTGACAGCCACTAAAGCTTTCTTT
D gene: .; J gene: TRBJ1-2; clone size: .; V gene: TRBV15; CDR3 protein: CATSREAGNIAGYTF; CDR3 DNA: TGTGCCACCAGCAGAGAAGCAGGGAATATAGCAGGCTACACCTTC
D gene: .; J gene: TRBJ1-2; clone size: .; V gene: TRBV28; CDR3 protein: CASSESVYGYTF; CDR3 DNA: TGTGCCAGCAGTGAATCGGTTTATGGCTACACCTTC
D gene: .; J gene: TRBJ2-1; clone size: once; V gene: TRBV10-3; CDR3 protein: CAISQGQGQLFPEQFF; CDR3 DNA: TGTGCCATCAGTCAGGGTCAGGGCCAGCTATTTCCTGAGCAGTTCTTC